The T cell receptor beta chain under discussion was sequenced for a study of beta chain features in type 1 diabetes. Study-wide findings and caveats: A potential PCR bias toward shorter templates would be equal in patient and control samples. When Type 1 diabetes patients were examined, their TCRB CDR3s proved moderately but significantly shorter in all four CD4+ subsets.

This clone has a handful of counts. Its antigen is not identified. The same CDR3 arises from other DNA sequences in this sample as well. TCRB transcripts that were expressed got sequenced, as all of the isolated RNA had been reverse transcribed. Data came from immunoSEQ multiplex PCR; TCRdb stores just in-frame clones and leaves some out. Counted here are under 850,000 clones, 13% occurring once; the ten biggest clones make up roughly 0.022%. The length of the CDR3 is 14 residues. Trimming removed 0 bases from V and 3 bases from J, with 8 bases in between. Germline CDR1 is SGDLS and CDR2 is YYNGEE. This chain uses TRBV9 with TRBJ2-3; D might be TRBD2 (5 bases). The clonotype originates from a man aged 18-30 years with type 1 diabetes. Specimen: naive CD4+ T cells from blood. DNA for the CDR3: TGTGCCAGCAGCGTAGGTCGAGGGACAGATACGCAGTATTTT. Its protein product is CASSVGRGTDTQYF.